These T cell receptor beta chains were read from a single sample in a study of CD8 T cells in ankylosing spondylitis. Each CDR3 protein gets one entry after TCRdb re-called the 5' RACE reads with MiXCR. Among hundreds of thousands of distinct CDR3 sequences listed, around 21% were seen once. The sequenced sample consisted of blood, either unsorted or a sorted T cell fraction (not recorded which). The receptors originated from a female donor with ankylosing spondylitis or in good health (not recorded which). Both conserved end residues are part of each CDR3. A D gene is named only where the DNA matches it firmly. The size field is filled for only some rows; it gives once, few, many or a size class.

clone size	V gene	D gene	J gene	CDR3 length	CDR3 protein	CDR3 DNA
.	TRBV5-1	.	TRBJ2-1	15	CASSPPIGGINEQFF	TGCGCCAGCAGCCCACCAATTGGGGGTATCAATGAGCAGTTCTTC
.	TRBV6-1	TRBD2	TRBJ2-1	15	CASNIPSGSFDEQFF	TGTGCCAGCAACATTCCTAGCGGGAGCTTTGATGAGCAGTTCTTC
.	TRBV11-2	.	TRBJ2-5	14	CASRSLDRQETQYF	TGTGCCAGCAGAAGTCTCGACAGGCAAGAGACCCAGTACTTC
few	TRBV7-3	TRBD1	TRBJ1-1	16	CASSPTGGPKPPEAFF	TGTGCCAGCAGCCCCACAGGGGGCCCTAAACCCCCTGAAGCTTTCTTT
.	TRBV27	TRBD2	TRBJ2-7	16	CASSSIAGGPPYEQYF	TGTGCCAGCAGTTCCATAGCGGGAGGGCCCCCCTACGAGCAGTACTTC
.	TRBV7-3	.	TRBJ2-1	13	CASSLSRSYEQFF	TGTGCCAGCAGCTTAAGCCGGAGCTATGAGCAGTTCTTC
few	TRBV7-2	TRBD2	TRBJ2-7	17	CASSLASSGTSSYEQYF	TGTGCCAGCAGCTTAGCGTCAAGCGGGACTTCCTCCTACGAGCAGTACTTC
.	TRBV7-9	.	TRBJ1-6	15	CASSLPGPNNSPLHF	TGTGCCAGCAGTTTACCGGGCCCTAATAATTCACCCCTCCACTTT
.	TRBV12-3/TRBV12-4	TRBD1	TRBJ2-1	15	CASSLDRSLPNEQFF	TGTGCCAGCAGTTTGGACAGGAGCCTCCCCAATGAGCAGTTCTTC
.	TRBV11-2	.	TRBJ2-5	17	CASSLDRGAGSVETQYF	TGTGCCAGCAGCTTAGACCGAGGGGCCGGATCCGTGGAGACCCAGTACTTC